These T cell receptor beta chains were read from a single sample in a study of identical twins' blood T cells. TCRdb recomputed calls from the 5' RACE reads with MiXCR, one row per CDR3 protein. The sample has hundreds of thousands of distinct CDR3 sequences, about 28% seen once. The source material was PBMCs. These receptor sequences come from a woman aged 18 to 49 in good health. Both conserved end residues are part of each CDR3. D genes are given only for firm matches. Size tells how often a clone was seen (once, few, many) or the class of an expanded clone, and some rows leave it out.

v_call,j_call,d_call,clone_size,cdr3_aa,cdr3_nt
TRBV6-2/TRBV6-3,TRBJ2-2,TRBD2,few,CAIGTSGTGELFF,TGTGCCATCGGGACTAGCGGCACCGGGGAGCTGTTTTTT
TRBV6-5,TRBJ2-2,-,-,CASRLGGESGELFF,TGTGCCAGCAGATTAGGGGGGGAGTCCGGGGAGCTGTTTTTT
TRBV7-6,TRBJ1-5,-,few,CASSLTPGQPQHF,TGTGCCAGCAGCTTAACTCCAGGTCAGCCCCAGCATTTT
TRBV20-1,TRBJ1-1,-,few,CSASYGYTNTEAFF,TGCAGTGCTAGTTACGGATATACGAACACTGAAGCTTTCTTT
TRBV9,TRBJ2-5,TRBD1,-,CASSVEVQGGTQYF,TGTGCCAGCAGCGTAGAAGTACAGGGGGGGACCCAGTACTTC
TRBV20-1,TRBJ2-3,-,many,CSARSPPGDTQYF,TGCAGTGCTAGATCCCCGCCCGGAGATACGCAGTATTTT
TRBV6-2/TRBV6-3,TRBJ2-1,TRBD2,few,CASSFPTSGSFSSYNEQFF,TGTGCCAGCAGTTTTCCGACTAGCGGGAGTTTCAGCTCCTACAATGAGCAGTTCTTC
TRBV6-2/TRBV6-3,TRBJ1-5,TRBD1,few,CASSPIPTGYQPQHF,TGTGCCAGCAGTCCAATCCCGACAGGGTATCAGCCCCAGCATTTT
TRBV20-1,TRBJ1-1,TRBD1,-,CSASTHRGTEAFF,TGCAGTGCTAGCACCCACAGGGGCACTGAAGCTTTCTTT
TRBV19,TRBJ1-2,-,few,CASSSEARTFSGYTF,TGTGCCAGTAGTTCGGAGGCCCGGACTTTCTCTGGCTACACCTTC
TRBV28,TRBJ2-3,TRBD2,many,CASSFTAAGEGDTQYF,TGTGCCAGCAGTTTTACGGCCGCGGGGGAAGGAGATACGCAGTATTTT
TRBV7-9,TRBJ2-3,-,few,CASLPLLVGDTQYF,TGTGCCAGCCTCCCCTTACTAGTGGGAGATACGCAGTATTTT
TRBV7-8,TRBJ1-5,-,-,CASSLGAAVQGPQHF,TGTGCCAGCAGCTTAGGGGCGGCGGTTCAAGGGCCCCAGCATTTT
TRBV3-1,TRBJ2-1,TRBD2,few,CASSQAPRAGGSYNEQFF,TGTGCCAGCAGCCAAGCTCCTCGAGCGGGGGGTTCCTACAATGAGCAGTTCTTC
TRBV6-6,TRBJ2-3,TRBD2,-,CASSYGTSGDTQYF,TGTGCCAGCAGTTACGGGACTAGCGGAGATACGCAGTATTTT
TRBV6-6,TRBJ2-1,-,-,CASSYSRQGYEQFF,TGTGCCAGCAGTTACTCGAGGCAGGGGTATGAGCAGTTCTTC
TRBV15,TRBJ2-3,-,few,CATSRDYRDTQYF,TGTGCCACCAGCAGAGATTACCGGGATACGCAGTATTTT
TRBV7-6,TRBJ2-1,-,many,CASSLTSNNEQFF,TGTGCCAGCAGCTTGACTAGTAACAATGAGCAGTTCTTC
TRBV6-5,TRBJ1-1,-,many,CASSSPMNTEAFF,TGTGCCAGCAGTTCTCCCATGAACACTGAAGCTTTCTTT
TRBV11-2,TRBJ1-1,-,few,CASSVLLNTEAFF,TGTGCCAGCAGCGTCCTGTTGAACACTGAAGCTTTCTTT
TRBV29-1,TRBJ2-3,-,-,CSVEGGDTDTQYF,TGCAGCGTAGAGGGCGGTGACACAGATACGCAGTATTTT
TRBV20-1,TRBJ1-4,TRBD1,many,CSALDRVATNEKLFF,TGCAGTGCCCTGGACAGGGTTGCAACTAATGAAAAACTGTTTTTT
TRBV4-3,TRBJ2-7,TRBD2,-,CASSQDLWQAGGFDEQYF,TGCGCCAGCAGCCAAGATTTGTGGCAAGCGGGAGGCTTCGACGAGCAGTACTTC
TRBV11-2,TRBJ1-1,-,few,CASSLFLGPNTEAFF,TGTGCCAGCAGCTTATTCTTAGGGCCGAACACTGAAGCTTTCTTT
TRBV29-1,TRBJ2-5,-,few,CSVVRSRETQYF,TGCAGCGTTGTAAGGAGTAGGGAGACCCAGTACTTC
TRBV14,TRBJ2-3,-,-,CASSQDGGDTQYF,TGTGCCAGCAGCCAAGACGGGGGAGATACGCAGTATTTT
TRBV19,TRBJ1-5,-,few,CASSIPGRRAQHF,TGTGCCAGTAGTATTCCGGGACGAAGGGCCCAGCATTTT
TRBV6-6,TRBJ2-3,TRBD2,few,CASSLAGTNTQYF,TGTGCCAGCAGTCTAGCGGGAACGAATACGCAGTATTTT
TRBV5-1,TRBJ1-4,-,-,CASSPRGPTTNEKLFF,TGCGCCAGCAGCCCTCGGGGGCCAACAACTAACGAAAAACTGTTTTTT
TRBV2,TRBJ1-2,-,-,CASRKGFDGGYTF,TGTGCCAGCAGAAAGGGTTTCGATGGCGGCTACACCTTC
TRBV20-1,TRBJ1-2,-,few,CSAKKQGHYGYTF,TGCAGTGCTAAAAAACAGGGCCACTATGGCTACACCTTC
TRBV20-1,TRBJ1-2,TRBD1,-,CSARSTGEGYTF,TGCAGTGCTAGGTCAACAGGGGAAGGCTACACCTTC
TRBV5-1,TRBJ1-5,-,-,CASSFGGLSNQPQHF,TGCGCCAGCAGCTTTGGGGGGCTTAGCAATCAGCCCCAGCATTTT
TRBV11-2,TRBJ1-2,-,few,CASSSRWDGNGYTF,TGTGCCAGCAGCTCCCGGTGGGACGGCAATGGCTACACCTTC
TRBV4-3,TRBJ1-4,TRBD1,few,CASSQGQGEYEKLFF,TGCGCCAGCAGCCAAGGTCAGGGGGAATACGAAAAACTGTTTTTT
TRBV7-2,TRBJ2-1,-,few,CASSGKVSSYNEQFF,TGTGCCAGCAGTGGCAAGGTCAGCTCCTACAATGAGCAGTTCTTC
TRBV3-1,TRBJ1-1,TRBD1,-,CASSDREPTEAFF,TGTGCCAGCAGCGACAGGGAGCCCACTGAAGCTTTCTTT